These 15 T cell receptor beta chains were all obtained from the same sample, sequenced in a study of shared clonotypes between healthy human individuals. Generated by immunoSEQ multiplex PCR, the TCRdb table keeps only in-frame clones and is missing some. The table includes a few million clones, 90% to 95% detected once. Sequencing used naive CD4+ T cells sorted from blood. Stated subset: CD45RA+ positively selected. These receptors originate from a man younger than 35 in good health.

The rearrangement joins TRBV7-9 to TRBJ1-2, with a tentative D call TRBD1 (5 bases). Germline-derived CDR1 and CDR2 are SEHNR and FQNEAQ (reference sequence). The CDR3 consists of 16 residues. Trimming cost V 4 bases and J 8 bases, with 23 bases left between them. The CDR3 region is CASSYGTGTNFQGYTF. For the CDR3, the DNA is TGTGCCAGCAGCTACGGGACCGGGACCAATTTTCAAGGCTACACCTTC.

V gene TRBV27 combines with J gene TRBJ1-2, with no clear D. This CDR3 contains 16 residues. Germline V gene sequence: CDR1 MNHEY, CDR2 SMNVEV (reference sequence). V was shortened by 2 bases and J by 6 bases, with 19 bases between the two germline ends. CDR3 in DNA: TGTGCCAGCAGTTTAGATCGCAGATCCGGTGGAGATGGCTACACCTTC. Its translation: CASSLDRRSGGDGYTF.

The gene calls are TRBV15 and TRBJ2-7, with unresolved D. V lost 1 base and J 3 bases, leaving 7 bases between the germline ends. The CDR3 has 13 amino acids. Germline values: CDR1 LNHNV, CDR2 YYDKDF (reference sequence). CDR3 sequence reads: CATSRAVFYEQYF. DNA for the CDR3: TGTGCCACCAGCAGAGCGGTGTTCTACGAGCAGTACTTC.

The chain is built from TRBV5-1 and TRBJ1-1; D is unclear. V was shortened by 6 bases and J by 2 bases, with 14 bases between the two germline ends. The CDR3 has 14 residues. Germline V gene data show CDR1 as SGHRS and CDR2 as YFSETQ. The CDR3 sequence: CASTPSYSNTEAFF. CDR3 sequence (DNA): TGCGCCAGCACCCCTTCGTATTCTAACACTGAAGCTTTCTTT.

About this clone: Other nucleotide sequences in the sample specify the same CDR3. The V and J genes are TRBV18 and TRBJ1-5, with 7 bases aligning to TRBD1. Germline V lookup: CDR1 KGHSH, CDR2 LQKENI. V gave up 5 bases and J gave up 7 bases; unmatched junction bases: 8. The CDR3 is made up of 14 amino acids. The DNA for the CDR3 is TGTGCCAGCTCAACGTCAGGGGGAGGCCAGCCCCAGCATTTT. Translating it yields CASSTSGGGQPQHF.

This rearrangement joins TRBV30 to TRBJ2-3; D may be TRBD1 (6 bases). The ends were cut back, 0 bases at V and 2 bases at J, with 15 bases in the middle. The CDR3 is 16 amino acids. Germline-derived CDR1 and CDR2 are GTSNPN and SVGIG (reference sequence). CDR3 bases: TGTGCCTGGAGTGTGGGGGCTAGTATGACCACAGATACGCAGTATTTT. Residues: CAWSVGASMTTDTQYF.

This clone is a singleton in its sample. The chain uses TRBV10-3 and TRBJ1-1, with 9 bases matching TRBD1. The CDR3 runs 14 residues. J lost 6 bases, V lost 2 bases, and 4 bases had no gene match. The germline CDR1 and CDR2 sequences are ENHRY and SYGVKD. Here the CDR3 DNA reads TGTGCCATCAGTGAGACACGGGACAGGGCTGAAGCTTTCTTT. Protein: CAISETRDRAEAFF.

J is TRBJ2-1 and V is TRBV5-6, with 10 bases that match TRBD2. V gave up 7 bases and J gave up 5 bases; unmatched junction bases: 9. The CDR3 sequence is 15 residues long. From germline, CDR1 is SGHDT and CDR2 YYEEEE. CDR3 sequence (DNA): TGTGCCAGCCAGCGGGAGGGGCTTGGAAACAATGAGCAGTTCTTC. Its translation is CASQREGLGNNEQFF.

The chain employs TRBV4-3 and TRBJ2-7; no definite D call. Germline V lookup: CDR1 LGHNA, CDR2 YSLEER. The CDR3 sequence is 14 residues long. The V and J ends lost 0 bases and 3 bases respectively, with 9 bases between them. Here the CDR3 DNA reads TGCGCCAGCAGCCAAGATAGCAGTATCTACGAGCAGTACTTC. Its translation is CASSQDSSIYEQYF.

CDR3 sequence: CASSSGASGSGKTQYF. The DNA for the CDR3 is TGTGCCAGCAGCTCCGGGGCTAGCGGGAGCGGAAAGACCCAGTACTTC. V usage is TRBV11-2 and J usage is TRBJ2-5; 10 nucleotides line up with TRBD2. The germline CDR1 and CDR2 sequences are SGHAT and FQNNGV. This CDR3 is 16 amino acids long. Unmatched junction bases numbered 11, after V lost 4 bases and J lost 6 bases.

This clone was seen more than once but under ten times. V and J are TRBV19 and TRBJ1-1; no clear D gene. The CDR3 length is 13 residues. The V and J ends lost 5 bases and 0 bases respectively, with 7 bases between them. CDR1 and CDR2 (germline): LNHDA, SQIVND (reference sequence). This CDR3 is CASSLLVNTEAFF. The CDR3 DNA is TGTGCCAGTAGTCTTCTGGTGAACACTGAAGCTTTCTTT.

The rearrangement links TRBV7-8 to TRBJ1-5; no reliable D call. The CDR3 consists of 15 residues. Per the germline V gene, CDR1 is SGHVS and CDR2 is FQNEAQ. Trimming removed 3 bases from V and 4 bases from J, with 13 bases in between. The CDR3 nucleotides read TGTGCCAGCAGCTTCATCCTTGGGGTTAATCAGCCCCAGCATTTT. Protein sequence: CASSFILGVNQPQHF.

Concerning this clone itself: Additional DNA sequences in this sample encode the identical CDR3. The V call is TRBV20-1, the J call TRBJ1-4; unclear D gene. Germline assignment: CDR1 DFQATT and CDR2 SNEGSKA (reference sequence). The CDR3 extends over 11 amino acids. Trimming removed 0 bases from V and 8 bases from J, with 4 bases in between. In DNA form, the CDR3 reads TGCAGTGCTAGAGATCGGGAAAAACTGTTTTTT. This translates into CSARDREKLFF.

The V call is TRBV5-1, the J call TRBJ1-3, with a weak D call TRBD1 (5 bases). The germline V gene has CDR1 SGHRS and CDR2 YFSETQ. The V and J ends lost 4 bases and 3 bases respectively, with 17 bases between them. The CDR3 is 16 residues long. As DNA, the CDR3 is TGCGCCAGCAGCCTGGCGGGGGGTCTCGTTGGAAACACCATATATTTT. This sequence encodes CASSLAGGLVGNTIYF.

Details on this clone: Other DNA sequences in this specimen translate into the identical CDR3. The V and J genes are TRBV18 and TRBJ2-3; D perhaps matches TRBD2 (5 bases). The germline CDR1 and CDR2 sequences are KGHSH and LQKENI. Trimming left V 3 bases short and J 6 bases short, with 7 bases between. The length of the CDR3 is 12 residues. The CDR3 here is CASSPRRDTQYF. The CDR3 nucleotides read TGTGCCAGCTCACCTCGGAGGGATACGCAGTATTTT.